A single count supports the clone carrying this TCR beta chain. Its cognate antigen is unknown. This sample is drawn from a study of T cell clones after liver transplantation. Study overall: Immunosuppression withdrawal was tried within 2 years after liver transplantation in this trial. Graft-donor-reactive sequences were compared with third-party-reactive TCRbeta sequences from pre-transplant mixed lymphocyte reactions. Subjects received no induction therapy and standard immunosuppression until randomization at 12-24 months post-transplant. General study findings and limits: The donor-reactive repertoire was only partly measurable in a couple of subjects, lacking donor cells.

Germline loops: CDR1 MGHRA, CDR2 YSYEKL. V gave up 1 base and J gave up 0 bases, with 11 bases separating them. CDR3 length: 16 amino acids. Using immunoSEQ multiplex PCR, the repertoire was profiled, and TCRdb retains in-frame clones only, with some absent. In the table there are roughly 120,000 clones, 90% of which are singletons. The chain is built from TRBV4-1 and TRBJ2-3; D remains ambiguous. The source is a human patient who received a liver transplant. Some of the T cells might come from the graft donor. The material was CD4+ T cells from blood, obtained 12 months after liver transplant. CDR3: CASSQGPSSSTDTQYF. In DNA, the CDR3 is TGCGCCAGCAGCCAAGGCCCCAGCTCTAGCACAGATACGCAGTATTTT.